The clone carrying this TCR beta chain has ten or more counts. Its antigen remains unidentified. This entry is derived from a study of T-cell reconstitution after alpha-beta-depleted transplantation in children. Whole-study results and caveats: T-cell numbers and diversity, one year after transplant, stemmed largely from T cells that were newly produced. In patients about two months after transplant, alpha-beta T cells reportedly arose from several hundred expanded graft clones. High day-60 TCRbeta diversity in some patients came from surviving recipient T cells and thymic progenitors.

The V end lost 0 bases, the J end lost 4 bases, and 12 bases lay between the germline ends. From germline, CDR1 is MNHEY and CDR2 SVGAGI. This CDR3 has 15 amino acids. The authors prepared the TCRbeta library with unique molecular identifiers. A single record per CDR3 protein comes from TCRdb applying MiXCR to the PCR reads. The repertoire has about 17,000 distinct CDR3 sequences, approximately 5.2% of them found once; the top ten carry about 6.9%. The sample in question was PBMCs, obtained before TCRalphabeta/CD19-depleted stem cell transplant. The chain employs TRBV6-5 and TRBJ1-2, with TRBD1 as a possible D gene (6 bases). The TCR was taken from a boy younger than 18 with acute lymphoblastic leukemia, due to receive a stem cell transplant. The CDR3 reads CASSYSRAGAYGYTF. The CDR3 coding sequence is TGTGCCAGCAGTTACTCTAGGGCAGGGGCCTATGGCTACACCTTC.